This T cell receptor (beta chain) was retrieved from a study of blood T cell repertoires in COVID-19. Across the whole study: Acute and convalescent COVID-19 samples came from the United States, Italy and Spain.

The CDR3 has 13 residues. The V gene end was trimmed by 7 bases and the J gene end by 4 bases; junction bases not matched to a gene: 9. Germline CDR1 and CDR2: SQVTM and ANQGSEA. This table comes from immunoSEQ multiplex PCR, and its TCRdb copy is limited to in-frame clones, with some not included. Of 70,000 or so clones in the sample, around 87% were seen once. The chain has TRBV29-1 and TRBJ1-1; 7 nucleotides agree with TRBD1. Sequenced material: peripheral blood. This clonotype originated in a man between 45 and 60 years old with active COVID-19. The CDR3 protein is CSESQGFSTEAFF. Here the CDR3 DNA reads TGCAGCGAGTCACAGGGGTTTAGCACTGAAGCTTTCTTT.